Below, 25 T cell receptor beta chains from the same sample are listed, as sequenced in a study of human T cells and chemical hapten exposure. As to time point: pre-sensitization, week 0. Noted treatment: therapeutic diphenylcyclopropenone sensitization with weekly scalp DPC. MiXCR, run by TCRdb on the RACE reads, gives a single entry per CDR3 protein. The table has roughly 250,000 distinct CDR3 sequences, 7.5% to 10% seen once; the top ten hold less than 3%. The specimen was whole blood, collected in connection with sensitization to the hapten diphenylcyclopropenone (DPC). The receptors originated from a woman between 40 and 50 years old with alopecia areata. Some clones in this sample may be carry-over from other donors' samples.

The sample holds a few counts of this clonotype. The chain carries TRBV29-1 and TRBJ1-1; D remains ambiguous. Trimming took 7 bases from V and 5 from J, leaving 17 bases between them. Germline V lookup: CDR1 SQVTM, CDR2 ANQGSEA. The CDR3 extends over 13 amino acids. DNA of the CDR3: TGCAGCGCTGAGGGCCCATCCCGGACTGAAGCTTTCTTT. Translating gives CSAEGPSRTEAFF.

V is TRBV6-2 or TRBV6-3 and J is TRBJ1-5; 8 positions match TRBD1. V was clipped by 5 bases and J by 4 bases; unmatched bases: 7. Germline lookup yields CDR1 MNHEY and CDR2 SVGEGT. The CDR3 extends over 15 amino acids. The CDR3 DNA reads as TGTGCCAGCAGTGCCCACAGGGGGATGAATCAGCCCCAGCATTTT. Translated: CASSAHRGMNQPQHF.

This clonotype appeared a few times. This CDR3 is CASSPGTTKYNEQFF. The CDR3 bases are TGCGCCAGCAGTCCCGGGACAACAAAATACAATGAGCAGTTCTTC. The chain employs TRBV4-3 and TRBJ2-1; weak D call: TRBD1 (6 bases). V lost 6 bases, J lost 4 bases, and 16 bases lay in between. There are 15 residues in the CDR3. Germline V gene sequence: CDR1 LGHNA, CDR2 YSLEER.

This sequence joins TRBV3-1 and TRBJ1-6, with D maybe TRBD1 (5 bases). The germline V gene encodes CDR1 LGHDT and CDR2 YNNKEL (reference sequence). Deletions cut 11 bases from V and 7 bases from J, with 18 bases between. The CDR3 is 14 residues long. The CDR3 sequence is CACAGGNSNSPLHF. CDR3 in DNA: TGTGCCTGCGCCGGGGGAAACTCCAATTCACCCCTCCACTTT.

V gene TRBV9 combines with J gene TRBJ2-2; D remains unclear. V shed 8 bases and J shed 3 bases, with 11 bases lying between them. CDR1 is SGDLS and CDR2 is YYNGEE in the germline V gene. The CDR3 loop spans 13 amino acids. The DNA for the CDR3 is TGTGCCAGTTCCGCGATGGACACCGGGGAGCTGTTTTTT. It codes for CASSAMDTGELFF.

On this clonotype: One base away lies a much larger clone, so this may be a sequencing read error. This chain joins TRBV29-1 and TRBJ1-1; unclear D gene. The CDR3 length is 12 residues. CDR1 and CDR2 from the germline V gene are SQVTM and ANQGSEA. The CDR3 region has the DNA TGCAGCGTTGGACCTGGTAACACTGTAGCTTTCTTT. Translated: CSVGPGNTVAFF.

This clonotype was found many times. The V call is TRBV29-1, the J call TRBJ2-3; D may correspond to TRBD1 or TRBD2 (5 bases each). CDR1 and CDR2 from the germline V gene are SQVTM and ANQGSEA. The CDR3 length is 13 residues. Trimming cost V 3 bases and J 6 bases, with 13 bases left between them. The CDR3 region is CSVERGSGDTQYF. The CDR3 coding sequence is TGCAGCGTTGAGAGGGGCTCGGGTGATACGCAGTATTTT.

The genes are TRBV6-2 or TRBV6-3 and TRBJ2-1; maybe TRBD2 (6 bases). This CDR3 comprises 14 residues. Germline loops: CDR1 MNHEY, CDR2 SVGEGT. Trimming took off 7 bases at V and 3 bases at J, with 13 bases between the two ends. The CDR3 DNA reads TGTGCCAGCACCCGGGACTTTTACTACAATGAGCAGTTCTTC. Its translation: CASTRDFYYNEQFF.

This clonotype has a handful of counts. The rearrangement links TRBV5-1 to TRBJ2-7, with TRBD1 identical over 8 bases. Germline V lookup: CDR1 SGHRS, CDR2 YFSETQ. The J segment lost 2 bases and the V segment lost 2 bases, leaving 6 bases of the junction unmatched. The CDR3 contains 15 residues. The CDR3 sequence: CASSLSQGAPYEQYF. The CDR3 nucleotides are TGCGCCAGCAGCTTATCCCAGGGGGCACCCTACGAGCAGTACTTC.

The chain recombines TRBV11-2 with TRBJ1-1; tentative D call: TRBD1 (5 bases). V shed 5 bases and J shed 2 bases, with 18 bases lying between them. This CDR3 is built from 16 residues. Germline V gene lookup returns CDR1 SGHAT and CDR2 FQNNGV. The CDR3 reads CASSPLKGRLNTEAFF. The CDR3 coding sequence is TGTGCCAGCAGCCCCCTGAAGGGGCGGCTCAACACTGAAGCTTTCTTT.

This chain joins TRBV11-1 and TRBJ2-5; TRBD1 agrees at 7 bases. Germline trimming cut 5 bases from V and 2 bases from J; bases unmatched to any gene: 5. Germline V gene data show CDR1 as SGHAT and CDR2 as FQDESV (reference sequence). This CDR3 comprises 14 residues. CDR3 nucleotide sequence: TGTGCCAGCAGCCATCGGACAGGTCAAGAGACCCAGTACTTC. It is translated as CASSHRTGQETQYF. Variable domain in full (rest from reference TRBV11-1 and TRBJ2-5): EAEVAQSPRYKITEKSQAVAFWCDPISGHATLYWYRQILGQGPELLVQFQDESVVDDSQLPKDRFSAERLKGVDSTLKIQPAELGDSAMYLCASSHRTGQETQYFGPGTRLLVL.

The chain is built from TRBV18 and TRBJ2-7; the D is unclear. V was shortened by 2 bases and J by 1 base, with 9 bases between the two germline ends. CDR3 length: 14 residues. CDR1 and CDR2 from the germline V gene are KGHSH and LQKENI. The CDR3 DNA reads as TGTGCCAGCTCACCAGGTCCAGCTTCCTACGAGCAGTACTTC. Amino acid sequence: CASSPGPASYEQYF.

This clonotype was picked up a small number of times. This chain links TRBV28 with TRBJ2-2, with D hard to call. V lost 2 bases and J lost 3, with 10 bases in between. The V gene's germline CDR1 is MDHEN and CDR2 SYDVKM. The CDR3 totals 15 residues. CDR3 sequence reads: CASSLRARYTGELFF. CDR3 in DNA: TGTGCCAGCAGTTTAAGGGCTAGATACACCGGGGAGCTGTTTTTT.

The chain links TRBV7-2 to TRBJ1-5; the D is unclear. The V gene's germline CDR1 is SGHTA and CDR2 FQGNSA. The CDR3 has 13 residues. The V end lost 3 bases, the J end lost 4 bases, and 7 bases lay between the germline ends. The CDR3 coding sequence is TGTGCCAGCAGCTTTAATGGGAATCAGCCCCAGCATTTT. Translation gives CASSFNGNQPQHF.

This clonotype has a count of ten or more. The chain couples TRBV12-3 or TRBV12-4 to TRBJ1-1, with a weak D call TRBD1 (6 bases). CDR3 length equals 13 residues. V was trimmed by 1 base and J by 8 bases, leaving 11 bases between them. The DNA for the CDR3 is TGTGCCAGCAGTTTAGGCGGACAGATCGAAGCTTTCTTT. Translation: CASSLGGQIEAFF.

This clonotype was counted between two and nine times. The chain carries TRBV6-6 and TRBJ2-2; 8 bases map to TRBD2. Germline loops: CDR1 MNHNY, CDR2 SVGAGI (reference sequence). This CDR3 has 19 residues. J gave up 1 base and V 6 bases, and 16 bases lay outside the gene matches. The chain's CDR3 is CASSRSHVLTSGNTGELFF. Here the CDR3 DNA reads TGTGCCAGCAGCCGGTCCCACGTACTCACTAGCGGGAACACCGGGGAGCTGTTTTTT.

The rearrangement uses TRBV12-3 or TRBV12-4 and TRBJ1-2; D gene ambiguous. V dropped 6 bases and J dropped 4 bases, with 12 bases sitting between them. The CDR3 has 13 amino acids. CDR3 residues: CASSRSRLYGYTF. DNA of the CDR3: TGTGCCAGCAGCCGATCAAGACTCTATGGCTACACCTTC.

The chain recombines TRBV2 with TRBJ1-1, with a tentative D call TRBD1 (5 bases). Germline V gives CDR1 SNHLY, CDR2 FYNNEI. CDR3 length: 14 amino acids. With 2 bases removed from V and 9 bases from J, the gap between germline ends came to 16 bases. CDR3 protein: CASSENSGGGKAFF. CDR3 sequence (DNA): TGTGCCAGCAGTGAAAATTCGGGGGGAGGGAAAGCTTTCTTT.

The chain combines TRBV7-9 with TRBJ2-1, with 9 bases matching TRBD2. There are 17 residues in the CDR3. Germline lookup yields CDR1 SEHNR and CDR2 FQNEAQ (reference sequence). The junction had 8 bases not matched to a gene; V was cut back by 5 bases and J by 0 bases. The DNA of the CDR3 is TGTGCCAGCAGCGTATATAAGCGGGAGGTCTCCTACAATGAGCAGTTCTTC. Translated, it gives CASSVYKREVSYNEQFF.

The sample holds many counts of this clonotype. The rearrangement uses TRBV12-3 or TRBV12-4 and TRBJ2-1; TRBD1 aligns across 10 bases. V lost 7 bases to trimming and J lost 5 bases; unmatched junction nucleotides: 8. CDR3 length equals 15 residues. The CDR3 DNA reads TGTGCCAGCACCCCGACAGGGGGCTGGGACAATGAGCAGTTCTTC. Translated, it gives CASTPTGGWDNEQFF.

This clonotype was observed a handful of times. CDR3 residues: CATPRSLAGANTGELFF. The CDR3 DNA sequence: TGTGCCACCCCTCGAAGTCTAGCGGGAGCGAACACCGGGGAGCTGTTTTTT. The rearrangement joins TRBV24-1 to TRBJ2-2; TRBD2 matches 10 bases. Germline loops: CDR1 KGHDR, CDR2 SFDVKD. V trimming: 9 bases; J trimming: 0 bases; junction bases outside the gene matches: 9. This CDR3 comprises 17 residues.

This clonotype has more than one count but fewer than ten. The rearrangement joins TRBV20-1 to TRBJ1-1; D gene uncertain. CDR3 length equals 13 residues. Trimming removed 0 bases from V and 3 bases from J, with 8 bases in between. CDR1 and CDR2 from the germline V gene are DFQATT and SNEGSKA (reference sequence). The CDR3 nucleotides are TGCAGTGCTAGAGAGAAGGGTTACACTGAAGCTTTCTTT. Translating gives CSAREKGYTEAFF.

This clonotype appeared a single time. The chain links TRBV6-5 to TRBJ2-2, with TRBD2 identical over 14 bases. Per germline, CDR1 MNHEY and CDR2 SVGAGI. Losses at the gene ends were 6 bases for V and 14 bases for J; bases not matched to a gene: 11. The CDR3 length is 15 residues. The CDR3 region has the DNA TGTGCCAGCAGCCGAGAACGGACTAGCGGGAGGTTCCTGTTTTTT. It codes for CASSRERTSGRFLFF.

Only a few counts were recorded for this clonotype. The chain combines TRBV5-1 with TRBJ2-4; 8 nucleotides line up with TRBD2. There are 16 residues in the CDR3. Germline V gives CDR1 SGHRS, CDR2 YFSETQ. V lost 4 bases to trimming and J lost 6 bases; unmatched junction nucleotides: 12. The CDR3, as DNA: TGCGCCAGCAGCCCGGAGGACGGGAGGGCATTAAACATTCAGTACTTC. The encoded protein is CASSPEDGRALNIQYF.

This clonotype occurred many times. The CDR3 nucleotides read TGTGCCACAAAGGGGGGTGCGAACTATGGCTACACCTTC. Translating it yields CATKGGANYGYTF. This chain connects TRBV24-1 to TRBJ1-2, with D tentatively TRBD1 (6 bases). V was cut by 10 bases and J by 2 bases, with 13 bases left in between. The CDR3 has 13 amino acids. Germline V gene data show CDR1 as KGHDR and CDR2 as SFDVKD.